These 8 T cell receptor beta chains were sequenced from one sample in a study of shared T cell receptors in the human thymus. The table came from immunoSEQ multiplex PCR; TCRdb's copy has only in-frame clones and leaves some out. The sample consists of 700,000 or so clones, approximately 85% of them appearing once. This same sample was also part of a study on human thymus T cells.

The sample taken for sequencing was thymocytes. Receptors originate from a girl younger than two with a congenital heart defect.

The chain is built from TRBV14 and TRBJ1-2, with TRBD1 matching over 9 bases. V was clipped by 4 bases and J by 3 bases; unmatched bases: 0. The CDR3 loop spans 13 amino acids. Germline V lookup: CDR1 SGHDN, CDR2 FVKESK. Written as DNA, the CDR3 is TGTGCCAGCAGCCGGGACAGGGACTATGGCTACACCTTC. This codes for CASSRDRDYGYTF.

The J gene is TRBJ1-2, the V gene TRBV4-3; no reliable D call. Between the trimmed V and J ends, which lost 1 base and 8 bases, there was a span of 32 bases. The CDR3 consists of 20 residues. Germline V gives CDR1 LGHNA, CDR2 YSLEER. CDR3 DNA: TGCGCCAGCAGCCAAGCCTACTCCCTAATCTCGTGGGGAGGGCAGCACGGCTACACCTTC. Amino acids: CASSQAYSLISWGGQHGYTF.

The rearrangement joins TRBV5-1 to TRBJ2-7, with TRBD1 matching 9 bases. The CDR3 loop spans 15 amino acids. The junction had 8 bases not matched to a gene; V was cut back by 4 bases and J by 3 bases. Germline V gene sequence: CDR1 SGHRS, CDR2 YFSETQ. The CDR3 region has the DNA TGCGCCAGCAGCAACAACAGGGGGCGAAACTACGAGCAGTACTTC. It encodes CASSNNRGRNYEQYF.

The rearrangement joins TRBV6-1 to TRBJ1-6; possibly TRBD1 for D (6 bases). This CDR3 has 13 residues. From germline, CDR1 is MNHNS and CDR2 SASEGT. V was clipped by 8 bases and J by 6 bases, with 11 bases between them. DNA for the CDR3: TGTGCCAGCCAACAGGGTGCTAATTCACCCCTCCACTTT. As protein: CASQQGANSPLHF.

This clone came up a few times. This rearrangement joins TRBV18 to TRBJ1-1; D is possibly TRBD1 (5 bases). Germline V gene lookup returns CDR1 KGHSH and CDR2 LQKENI. This CDR3 is built from 18 residues. Trimming took off 2 bases at V and 0 bases at J, with 19 bases between the two ends. The CDR3 DNA follows: TGTGCCAGCTCACCAAGAAGACAGATCCCCCCCCTGAACACTGAAGCTTTCTTT. This sequence encodes CASSPRRQIPPLNTEAFF. Based on the CDR3 plus reference TRBV18 and TRBJ1-1, the full variable domain is NAGVMQNPRHLVRRRGQEARLRCSPMKGHSHVYWYRQLPEEGLKFMVYLQKENIIDESGMPKERFSAEFPKEGPSILRIQQVVRGDSAAYFCASSPRRQIPPLNTEAFFGQGTRLTVV.

This chain joins TRBV28 and TRBJ1-2; the D is unclear. The V end lost 3 bases, the J end lost 7 bases, and 27 bases lay between the germline ends. This CDR3 spans 18 amino acids. The germline CDR1 and CDR2 sequences are MDHEN and SYDVKM. The CDR3 loop reads CASSLAVIGVATNGGYTF. The CDR3 nucleotides read TGTGCCAGCAGTTTGGCAGTTATCGGGGTAGCTACTAATGGTGGCTACACCTTC.

This chain joins TRBV9 and TRBJ2-5, with 7 bases that match TRBD2. The J segment lost 8 bases and the V segment lost 0 bases, leaving 7 bases of the junction unmatched. The CDR3 extends over 14 amino acids. From germline, CDR1 is SGDLS and CDR2 YYNGEE. CDR3 protein: CASSVVGLRYTQYF. The CDR3 DNA reads as TGTGCCAGCAGCGTAGTGGGACTAAGGTATACCCAGTACTTC.

The count of this clone is one. Written as DNA, the CDR3 is TGTGCCAGCAGTGGCCTGAACTCGGACAGGGTATCTGTTATAGGGAACACTGAAGCTTTCTTT. As protein: CASSGLNSDRVSVIGNTEAFF. The chain recombines TRBV2 with TRBJ1-1; 8 nucleotides agree with TRBD1. Germline V gives CDR1 SNHLY, CDR2 FYNNEI. V was pared by 4 bases and J by 1 base, with 23 bases of the junction left unmatched. This CDR3 has 21 residues.